The T cell receptor beta chain under discussion was sequenced for a study of T cell clones after liver transplantation. For the study at large: Samples came from ITN030ST, which attempted immunosuppression withdrawal within 2 years of liver transplantation. TCRbeta sequencing after a pre-transplant mixed lymphocyte reaction identified graft-donor-reactive clones, later tracked in post-transplant blood. Study-level points and caveats: Low donor cell numbers restricted donor-reactive repertoire measurement in a couple of subjects.

The assay was immunoSEQ multiplex PCR, and TCRdb's table has in-frame clones only and misses some. The sample yields some 60,000 clones, 70% to 80% seen once. As to this clone: Its antigen is undetermined.

V shed 0 bases, J shed 4 bases, and the junction held 0 bases outside the gene matches. Germline V CDR1 and CDR2: SGHNT, YYREEE (reference sequence). This CDR3 spans 14 amino acids. The chain is built from TRBV5-4 and TRBJ2-2, with 7 bases aligning to TRBD2. The origin of this receptor is a human donor who received a liver transplant. This sample comprised CD4+ T cells from blood, obtained before liver transplant. The CDR3 DNA reads TGTGCCAGCAGCTTGGCGGGGGGCACCGGGGAGCTGTTTTTT. This gives the protein CASSLAGGTGELFF.